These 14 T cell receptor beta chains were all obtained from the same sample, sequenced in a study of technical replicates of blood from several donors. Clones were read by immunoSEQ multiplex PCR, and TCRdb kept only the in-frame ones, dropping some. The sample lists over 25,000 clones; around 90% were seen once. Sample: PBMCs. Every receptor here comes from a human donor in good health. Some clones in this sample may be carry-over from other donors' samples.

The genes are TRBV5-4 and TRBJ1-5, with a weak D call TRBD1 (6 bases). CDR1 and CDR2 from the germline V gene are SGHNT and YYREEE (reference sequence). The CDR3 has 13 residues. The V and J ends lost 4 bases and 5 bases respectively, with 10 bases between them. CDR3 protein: CASSTGSDQPQHF. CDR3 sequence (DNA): TGTGCCAGCAGCACAGGGTCGGATCAGCCCCAGCATTTT.

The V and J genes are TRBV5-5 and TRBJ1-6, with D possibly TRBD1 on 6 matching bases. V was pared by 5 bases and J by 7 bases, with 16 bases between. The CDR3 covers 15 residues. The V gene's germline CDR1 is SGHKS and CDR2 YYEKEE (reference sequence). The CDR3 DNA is TGTGCCAGCAGTCTAGGGGGAGCGGAAAATTCACCCCTCCACTTT. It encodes CASSLGGAENSPLHF.

The CDR3 sequence: CASRGDKPYEQYF. CDR3 in DNA: TGCGCCAGTCGGGGGGACAAACCCTACGAGCAGTACTTC. The chain couples TRBV4-1 to TRBJ2-7; TRBD2 might be the D (7 bases). Germline V gene lookup returns CDR1 MGHRA and CDR2 YSYEKL. This CDR3 contains 13 residues. V lost 9 bases, J lost 2 bases, and 14 bases lay in between.

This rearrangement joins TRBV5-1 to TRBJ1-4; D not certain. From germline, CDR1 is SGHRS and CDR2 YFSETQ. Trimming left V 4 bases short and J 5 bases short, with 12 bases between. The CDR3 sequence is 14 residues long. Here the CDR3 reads CASSLIGRNEKLFF. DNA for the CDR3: TGCGCCAGCAGCCTGATAGGGAGGAATGAAAAACTGTTTTTT.

CDR3 DNA sequence: TGTGCCAGCAGCCCGAACGGGGGGGGGCATGCCTATGGCTACACCTTC. Amino acid sequence: CASSPNGGGHAYGYTF. The chain combines TRBV7-3 with TRBJ1-2; D is possibly TRBD1 (6 bases). V dropped 5 bases and J dropped 4 bases, with 20 bases sitting between them. Germline lookup yields CDR1 SGHTA and CDR2 FQGTGA. CDR3 length: 16 residues. The variable domain in full, with the rest retrieved from reference TRBV7-3 and TRBJ1-2, is GAGVSQTPSNKVTEKGKYVELRCDPISGHTALYWYRQSLGQGPEFLIYFQGTGAADDSGLPNDRFFAVRPEGSVSTLKIQRTERGDSAVYLCASSPNGGGHAYGYTFGSGTRLTVV.

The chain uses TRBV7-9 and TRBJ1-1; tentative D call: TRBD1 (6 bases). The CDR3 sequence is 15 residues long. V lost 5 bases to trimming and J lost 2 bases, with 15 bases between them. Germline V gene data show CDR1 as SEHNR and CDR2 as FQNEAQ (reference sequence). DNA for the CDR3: TGTGCCAGCAGCCCACACAGGGACCTAAACACTGAAGCTTTCTTT. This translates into CASSPHRDLNTEAFF. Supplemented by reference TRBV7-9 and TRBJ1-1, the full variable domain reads DTGVSQNPRHKITKRGQNVTFRCDPISEHNRLYWYRQTLGQGPEFLTYFQNEAQLEKSRLLSDRFSAERPKGSFSTLEIQRTEQGDSAMYLCASSPHRDLNTEAFFGQGTRLTVV.

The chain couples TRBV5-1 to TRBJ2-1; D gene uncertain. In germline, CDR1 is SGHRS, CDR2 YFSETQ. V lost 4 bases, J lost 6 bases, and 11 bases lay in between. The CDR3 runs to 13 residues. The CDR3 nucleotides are TGCGCCAGCAGCCCCGGTCTCTTCAATGAGCAGTTCTTC. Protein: CASSPGLFNEQFF.

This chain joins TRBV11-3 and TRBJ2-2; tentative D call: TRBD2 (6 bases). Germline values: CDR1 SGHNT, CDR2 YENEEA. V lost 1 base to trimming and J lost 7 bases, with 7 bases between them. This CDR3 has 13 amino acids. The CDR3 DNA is TGTGCCAGCAGCTTAGGCGGGGTCGGGGAGCTGTTTTTT. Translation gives CASSLGGVGELFF. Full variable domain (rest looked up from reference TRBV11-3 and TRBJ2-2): EAGVVQSPRYKIIEKKQPVAFWCNPISGHNTLYWYLQNLGQGPELLIRYENEEAVDDSQLPKDRFSAERLKGVDSTLKIQPAELGDSAVYLCASSLGGVGELFFGEGSRLTVL.

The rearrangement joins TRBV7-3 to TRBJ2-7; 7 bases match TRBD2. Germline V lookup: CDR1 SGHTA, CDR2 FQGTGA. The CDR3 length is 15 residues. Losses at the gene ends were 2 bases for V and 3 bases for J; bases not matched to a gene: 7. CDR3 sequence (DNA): TGTGCCAGCAGCTTACAACCTAGCGGACTCTACGAGCAGTACTTC. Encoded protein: CASSLQPSGLYEQYF.

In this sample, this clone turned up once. CDR3 in DNA: TGTGCCAGCAGCCAAGTGGGACAGGGGGCCTACACTGAAGCTTTCTTT. Protein sequence: CASSQVGQGAYTEAFF. The chain carries TRBV14 and TRBJ1-1; 12 bases fit TRBD1. The V gene end was trimmed by 1 base and the J gene end by 3 bases; junction bases not matched to a gene: 3. The CDR3 covers 16 residues. The V gene's germline CDR1 is SGHDN and CDR2 FVKESK.

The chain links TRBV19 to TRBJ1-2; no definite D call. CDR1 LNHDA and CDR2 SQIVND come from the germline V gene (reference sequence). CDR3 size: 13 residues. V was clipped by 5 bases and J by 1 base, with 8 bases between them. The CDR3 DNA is TGTGCCAGTAGTGTGACGGGTAACTATGGCTACACCTTC. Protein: CASSVTGNYGYTF. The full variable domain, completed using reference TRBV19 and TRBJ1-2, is DGGITQSPKYLFRKEGQNVTLSCEQNLNHDAMYWYRQDPGQGLRLIYYSQIVNDFQKGDIAEGYSVSREKKESFPLTVTSAQKNPTAFYLCASSVTGNYGYTFGSGTRLTVV.

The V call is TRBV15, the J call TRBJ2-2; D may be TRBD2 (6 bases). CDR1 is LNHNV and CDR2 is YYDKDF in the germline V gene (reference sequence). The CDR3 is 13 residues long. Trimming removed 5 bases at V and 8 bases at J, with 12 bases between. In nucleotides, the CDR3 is TGTGCCACCAGCCCGGCGGGGCAGGGGGAGCTGTTTTTT. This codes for CATSPAGQGELFF.

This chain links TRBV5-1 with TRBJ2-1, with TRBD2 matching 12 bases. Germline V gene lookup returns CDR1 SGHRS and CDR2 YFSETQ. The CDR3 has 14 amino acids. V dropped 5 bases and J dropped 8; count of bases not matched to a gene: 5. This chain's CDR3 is CASRGTSGHDEQFF. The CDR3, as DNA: TGCGCCAGCAGGGGGACTAGCGGGCACGATGAGCAGTTCTTC.

The CDR3: CASSVSTGGDEQYF. The DNA for the CDR3 is TGTGCCAGCAGCGTCTCGACAGGGGGCGACGAGCAGTACTTC. The V call is TRBV5-4, the J call TRBJ2-5; 10 bases align to TRBD1. The J call is doubtful: the DNA matches TRBJ2-7 better. Germline V gives CDR1 SGHNT, CDR2 YYREEE (reference sequence). The CDR3 runs to 14 residues.